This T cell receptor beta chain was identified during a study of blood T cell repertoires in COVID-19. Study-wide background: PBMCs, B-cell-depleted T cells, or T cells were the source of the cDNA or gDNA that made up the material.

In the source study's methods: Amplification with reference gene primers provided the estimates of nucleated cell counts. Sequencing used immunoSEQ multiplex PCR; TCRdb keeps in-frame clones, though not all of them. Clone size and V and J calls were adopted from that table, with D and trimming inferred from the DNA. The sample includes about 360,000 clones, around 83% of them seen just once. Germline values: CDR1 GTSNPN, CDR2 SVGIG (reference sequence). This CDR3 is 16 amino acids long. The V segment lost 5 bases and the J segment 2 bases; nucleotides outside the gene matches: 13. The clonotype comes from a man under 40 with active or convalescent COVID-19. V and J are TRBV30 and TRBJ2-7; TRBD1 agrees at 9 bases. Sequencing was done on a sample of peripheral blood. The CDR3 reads CAWGRDREYAAYEQYF. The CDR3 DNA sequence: TGTGCCTGGGGCCGGGACAGGGAGTATGCTGCCTACGAGCAGTACTTC. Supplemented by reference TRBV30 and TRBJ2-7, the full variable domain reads SQTIHQWPATLVQPVGSPLSLECTVEGTSNPNLYWYRQAAGRGLQLLFYSVGIGQISSEVPQNLSASRPQDRQFILSSKKLLLSDSGFYLCAWGRDREYAAYEQYFGPGTRLTVT.